Listed below are T cell receptor beta chains from one sample, sequenced in a study of T cells and Merkel cell carcinoma outcomes. Profiling relied on immunoSEQ multiplex PCR, and the TCRdb table lists in-frame clones only, not all of them. The sample shows 5,000 or so clones, 70% to 90% of them seen only once. Sequencing used tumor tissue from Merkel cell carcinoma. These receptors all stem from a human donor with Merkel cell carcinoma. Each CDR3 is given without its conserved first and last residue. Each record gives: CDR3 length, J gene, V gene, CDR3 protein.

11	TRBJ1-3	TRBV18	ASSPVSGNTIY
10	TRBJ2-5	TRBV5-1	ASSSRAETQY
12	TRBJ1-5	TRBV19	ASRADSSNQPQH
10	TRBJ1-2	TRBV9	ASSASGRGYT
11	TRBJ2-5	TRBV11-3	ASSRTSSGTQY
16	TRBJ1-2	TRBV4-3	ASSQDRGTGGGGYGYT
15	TRBJ2-4	TRBV21-1	ASSKPRQQLAKNIQY
12	TRBJ1-6	TRBV6-5	ASTIRANNSPLH
9	TRBJ1-1	TRBV25-1	ASSPGTEAF
12	TRBJ1-1	TRBV7-9	ASSLTNRDTEAF
17	TRBJ2-1	TRBV19	ASSIDLRAGGSSYNEQF
13	TRBJ1-5	TRBV7-9	ASSLGSGGNQPQH
11	TRBJ1-6	TRBV10-1	ASSQMTASPLH
11	TRBJ2-1	TRBV4-1	ASSQDRGYEQF
12	TRBJ1-2	TRBV19	ASSIGAGNYGYT
10	TRBJ2-2	TRBV5-4	ASSFISGELF
12	TRBJ2-7	TRBV7-2	ASSILIGPYEQY
12	TRBJ2-5	TRBV29-1	SVEVRGGGETQY
14	TRBJ1-1	TRBV19	ASSIVAAQRNTEAF
13	TRBJ2-2	TRBV6-5	ASHPGPRNTGELF
13	TRBJ2-7	TRBV6-5	ASSYSGLASHEQY
13	TRBJ1-4	TRBV2	ASRDRASTNKKLF
9	TRBJ2-1	TRBV5-4	ASSSPTEQF
12	TRBJ2-1	TRBV6-1	ASLVGGNSNEQF
12	TRBJ2-7	TRBV7-9	ASSLGEGSYEQY
13	TRBJ1-2	TRBV6-5	ASSSQGRGHYGYT
11	TRBJ1-2	TRBV6-5	ASSYSSSLGYT
10	TRBJ2-2	TRBV2	AWGGRTGELF
13	TRBJ2-5	TRBV5-4	ASSIDSGQGETQY
16	TRBJ2-6	TRBV28	ASSLLGTGVSGANVLT
15	TRBJ2-2	TRBV6-1	ASSEDSRGLHTGELF
10	TRBJ1-2	TRBV29-1	SVGAPGLGYT
14	TRBJ2-3	TRBV19	ASTDLTGAFTDTQY
14	TRBJ2-2	TRBV6-7	ASSKGAGGYTGELF
11	TRBJ2-7	TRBV10-3	ATTGTGLREQY
14	TRBJ2-4	TRBV7-8	ASSNGGGGAKNIQY
11	TRBJ2-1	TRBV18	ASSRPTGDEQF
12	TRBJ2-7	TRBV5-8	ASSSGFSFGEQY
11	TRBJ1-1	TRBV11-2	ASSRGMNTEAF
12	TRBJ1-5	TRBV18	ASSPRDGNQPQH
12	TRBJ1-2	TRBV27	ASRGGGGVRGYT
16	TRBJ1-3	TRBV5-1	ASRRETSGMNSGNTIY
12	TRBJ2-5	TRBV6-7	ASNCPEGEETQY
12	TRBJ2-1	TRBV7-2	ASTPGQGYNEQF
11	TRBJ1-2	TRBV7-9	ASSPRDHYGYT
14	TRBJ2-4	TRBV21-1	ASSSPGGYDKNIQY
11	TRBJ1-5	TRBV6-5	ASGTRNDQPQH
10	TRBJ2-7	TRBV27	ASSLSGQRQY
13	TRBJ2-1	TRBV27	ASSPKGRGHNEQF
15	TRBJ1-6	TRBV28	ASSPPDRSSYNSPLH
13	TRBJ2-3	TRBV7-3	ASSLAGAGADTQY
11	TRBJ2-7	TRBV19	ASSISSGYEQY
14	TRBJ1-3	TRBV28	ASRMTGTSSGNTIY
10	TRBJ2-7	TRBV2	ASSDWVAGES
12	TRBJ2-1	TRBV19	ASSVRSSYNEQF
14	TRBJ2-5	TRBV5-1	ASSLAPLQGRETQY
12	TRBJ2-2	TRBV5-1	ASRPGQGAGELF
13	TRBJ1-2	TRBV9	ASSNPGTASYGYT
14	TRBJ2-7	TRBV5-4	ASSFLAGSLTYEQY